This entry features one TCR beta chain sequence. Its target is unknown. The entry originates in a study of post-analysis software for immune sequencing data. Unique molecular identifiers featured in each of the TCR beta cDNA libraries. MiXCR was run by TCRdb on the PCR reads, yielding one entry per CDR3 protein. The sample lists 650,000 to 850,000 distinct CDR3 sequences, 53% occurring once. Study conclusions and caveats: Elevated frequency relative to controls characterized about 5 TRBV segments in patients, TRBV5-6, TRBV5-1 and TRBV20-1 among them.

Losses at the gene ends were 4 bases for V and 4 bases for J; bases not matched to a gene: 7. Germline assignment: CDR1 DFQATT and CDR2 SNEGSKA (reference sequence). The CDR3 consists of 14 residues. The source is a girl between 5 and 17 years old with multiple sclerosis. Sequenced input: blood. The V call is TRBV20-1, the J call TRBJ2-7, with 10 nucleotides matching TRBD2. The CDR3 nucleotides are TGCAGTGCTAACCTAGCGGGAGTCGCTTACGAGCAGTACTTC. It specifies CSANLAGVAYEQYF.